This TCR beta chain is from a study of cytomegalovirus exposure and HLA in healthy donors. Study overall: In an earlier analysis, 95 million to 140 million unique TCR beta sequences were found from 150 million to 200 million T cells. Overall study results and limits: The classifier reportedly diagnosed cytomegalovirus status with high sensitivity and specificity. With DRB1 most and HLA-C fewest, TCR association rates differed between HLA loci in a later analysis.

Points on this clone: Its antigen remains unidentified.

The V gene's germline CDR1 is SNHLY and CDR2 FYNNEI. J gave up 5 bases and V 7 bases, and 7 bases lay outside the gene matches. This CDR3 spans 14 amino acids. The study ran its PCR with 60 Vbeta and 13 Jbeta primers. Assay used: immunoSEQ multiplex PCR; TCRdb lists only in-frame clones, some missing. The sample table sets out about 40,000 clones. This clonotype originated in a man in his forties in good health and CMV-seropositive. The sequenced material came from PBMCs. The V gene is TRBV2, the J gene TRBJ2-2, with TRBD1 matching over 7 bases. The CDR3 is CASKVAGGTGELFF. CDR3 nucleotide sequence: TGTGCCAGCAAGGTGGCAGGGGGAACCGGGGAGCTGTTTTTT.